These 14 T cell receptor beta chains came from one sample sequenced in a study of PD-L1 blockade in urothelial cancer (dated by TCRdb to the late 2010s). Library method: the immunoSEQ multiplex PCR assay. Entries here come from immuneACCESS through TCRdb and include only in-frame sequences with V and J called. Some clones fail to appear in such tables; in the studies checked, an unresolved V gene covers under half of the shortfall, and the cause of the remainder is unknown. The sample table lists tens of thousands of clones, under 90% of them with a count of one. Of the sample, 5.8% falls within the top ten clones. The sample was PBMCs, taken around atezolizumab (anti-PD-L1) treatment. The receptors were sampled from a man aged 40-50 years with urothelial cancer.

For the CDR3, the DNA is TGCAGCGTTTGTCTCAGTCAAGAGACCCAGTACTTC. It encodes CSVCLSQETQYF. The chain recombines TRBV29-1 with TRBJ2-5, with D unresolved. Trimming removed 5 bases from V and 2 bases from J, with 9 bases in between. The germline gives CDR1 SQVTM, CDR2 ANQGSEA. The CDR3 totals 12 residues.

The V call is TRBV5-6, the J call TRBJ2-1; the match to TRBD2 covers 13 bases. Trimming took 1 base from V and 8 from J; bases not matched to a gene: 9. The CDR3 covers 17 residues. The germline V gene has CDR1 SGHDT and CDR2 YYEEEE. The CDR3 bases are TGTGCCAGCAGCTTGCGTACTAGCGGGAGGGCTCGGGATGAGCAGTTCTTC. Amino acid sequence: CASSLRTSGRARDEQFF.

This clone was seen only a few times. The CDR3 loop reads CAWSRRGSGANVLTF. The CDR3 region has the DNA TGTGCCTGGAGTAGAAGAGGGTCTGGGGCCAACGTCCTGACTTTC. V gene TRBV30 combines with J gene TRBJ2-6; tentatively, D is TRBD2 (5 bases). Germline-derived CDR1 and CDR2 are GTSNPN and SVGIG (reference sequence). With 2 bases removed from V and 1 base from J, the gap between germline ends came to 9 bases. There are 15 residues in the CDR3.

The chain recombines TRBV7-6 with TRBJ2-5, with 9 positions matching TRBD2. Germline V CDR1 and CDR2: SGHVS, FNYEAQ. The junction had 6 bases not matched to a gene; V was cut back by 1 base and J by 3 bases. The CDR3 is 16 amino acids. For the CDR3, the DNA is TGTGCCAGCAGCTTAGTCCCAGCGGGGGGAGAAGAGACCCAGTACTTC. It translates to CASSLVPAGGEETQYF.

The chain combines TRBV19 with TRBJ1-1; 7 nucleotides align to TRBD1. J was trimmed by 1 base and V by 3 bases; bases with no gene match: 2. In germline, CDR1 is LNHDA, CDR2 SQIVND (reference sequence). The CDR3 runs to 14 residues. The CDR3, as DNA: TGTGCCAGTAGTATTGGGACAGCGAACACTGAAGCTTTCTTT. Amino acid sequence: CASSIGTANTEAFF.

The genes are TRBV2 and TRBJ2-3, with no clear D. Germline V gene lookup returns CDR1 SNHLY and CDR2 FYNNEI. V gave up 8 bases and J gave up 0 bases, with 12 bases separating them. CDR3 length equals 14 residues. The CDR3 spells CASGEGGSTDTQYF. In DNA form, the CDR3 reads TGTGCCAGCGGGGAAGGCGGCAGCACAGATACGCAGTATTTT.

In its sample, this clone was seen a few times. V is TRBV28 and J is TRBJ2-5; TRBD2 might be the D (7 bases). Between the trimmed V and J ends, which lost 3 bases and 2 bases, there was a span of 10 bases. The CDR3 runs 14 residues. Germline V gene lookup returns CDR1 MDHEN and CDR2 SYDVKM. The CDR3 bases are TGTGCCAGCAGTTTCCGGGGGGCTCAAGAGACCCAGTACTTC. Translation: CASSFRGAQETQYF.

The rearrangement joins TRBV5-8 to TRBJ2-5, with TRBD2 as a possible D gene (6 bases). Deletions cut 4 bases from V and 5 bases from J, with 18 bases between. The CDR3 consists of 15 residues. CDR1 and CDR2 from the germline V gene are SGHTS and YDEGEE. The CDR3 protein is CASSPRDWVWETQYF. The CDR3 region has the DNA TGTGCCAGCAGCCCCCGGGACTGGGTTTGGGAGACCCAGTACTTC.

The J gene is TRBJ2-3, the V gene TRBV29-1; 8 bases are a match to TRBD2. The CDR3 is made up of 12 amino acids. Germline V lookup: CDR1 SQVTM, CDR2 ANQGSEA. The ends lost 8 bases at V and 3 bases at J; junction bases unmatched: 4. CDR3 coding DNA: TGCAGCCTAGGACTAGCAACAGATACGCAGTATTTT. Amino acid sequence: CSLGLATDTQYF.

V is TRBV11-2 and J is TRBJ2-7; weak D call: TRBD2 (6 bases). Trimming pared 5 bases from V and 2 bases from J, leaving 13 bases between. The CDR3 length is 14 residues. Germline-derived CDR1 and CDR2 are SGHAT and FQNNGV. The CDR3 region is CASSGGDFTYEQYF. The CDR3 DNA reads as TGTGCCAGCAGCGGCGGGGACTTCACCTACGAGCAGTACTTC.

The V and J genes are TRBV10-3 and TRBJ2-7; TRBD1 matches 7 bases. With V trimmed by 8 bases and J by 1 base, 8 bases remained unmatched. CDR3 length: 14 residues. Germline CDR1 is ENHRY and CDR2 is SYGVKD. In DNA, the CDR3 is TGTGCCATCCGACAGGGAGAACGATCCTACGAGCAGTACTTC. Translating gives CAIRQGERSYEQYF.

The genes are TRBV28 and TRBJ2-7, with a tentative D call TRBD2 (5 bases). The CDR3 has 14 amino acids. With 7 bases removed from V and 0 bases from J, the gap between germline ends came to 13 bases. Germline V gene data show CDR1 as MDHEN and CDR2 as SYDVKM. CDR3 DNA: TGTGCCAGCAAAGAGGGCAGAAGCTCCTACGAGCAGTACTTC. It encodes CASKEGRSSYEQYF.

The V and J genes are TRBV5-8 and TRBJ1-5, with 7 bases matching TRBD1. This CDR3 has 15 residues. V shed 2 bases and J 0 bases; nucleotides not matched to a gene: 2. Germline lookup yields CDR1 SGHTS and CDR2 YDEGEE. The CDR3 nucleotides are TGTGCCAGCAGCTTTGGACAGGCTAGCAATCAGCCCCAGCATTTT. This codes for CASSFGQASNQPQHF. The full variable domain, rest sourced from reference TRBV5-8 and TRBJ1-5, is EAGVTQSPTHLIKTRGQQATLRCSPISGHTSVYWYQQALGLGLQFLLWYDEGEERNRGNFPPRFSGRQFPNYSSELNVNALELEDSALYLCASSFGQASNQPQHFGDGTRLSIL.

The chain employs TRBV5-1 and TRBJ2-5, with D possibly TRBD2 on 6 matching bases. Germline V lookup: CDR1 SGHRS, CDR2 YFSETQ. The CDR3 extends over 15 amino acids. The V end was cut by 5 bases, the J end by 5 bases, with 19 bases between. This chain's CDR3 is CASSWLAPRGETQYF. CDR3 bases: TGCGCCAGCAGTTGGCTAGCGCCCCGGGGGGAGACCCAGTACTTC.